The entry that follows covers one T cell receptor (beta chain) sequence. The target antigen is unknown. V lost 5 bases and J lost 0, with 15 bases in between. CDR1 MDHEN and CDR2 SYDVKM come from the germline V gene. This CDR3 has 16 amino acids. RNA extraction was followed by reverse transcription into cDNA, which acted as the sequencing template. The table came from immunoSEQ multiplex PCR; TCRdb's copy has only in-frame clones and leaves some out. Here the sample spans 130,000 to 150,000 clones, approximately 49% being singletons. The sample belongs to a study of CD8+ T cells in alopecia areata. About the study: At a dose of 5 to 10 mg twice daily, oral tofacitinib was given to treated patients. The study gave tofacitinib for 6 to 18 months, then 6 months off drug.

Researchers gathered lesional scalp punch biopsies and peripheral blood from patients with alopecia areata. Study-wide results and limits: Alphabeta T cells residing in normal skin are also sequenced in scalp samples.

The rearrangement uses TRBV28 and TRBJ2-3, with a tentative D call TRBD1 (5 bases). The TCR was taken from a human donor with alopecia areata. Specimen: CD4+ T cells sorted from blood, collected at week 0. As DNA, the CDR3 is TGTGCCAGCAGTCTAACAGGAATCTCTAGCACAGATACGCAGTATTTT. As protein: CASSLTGISSTDTQYF.